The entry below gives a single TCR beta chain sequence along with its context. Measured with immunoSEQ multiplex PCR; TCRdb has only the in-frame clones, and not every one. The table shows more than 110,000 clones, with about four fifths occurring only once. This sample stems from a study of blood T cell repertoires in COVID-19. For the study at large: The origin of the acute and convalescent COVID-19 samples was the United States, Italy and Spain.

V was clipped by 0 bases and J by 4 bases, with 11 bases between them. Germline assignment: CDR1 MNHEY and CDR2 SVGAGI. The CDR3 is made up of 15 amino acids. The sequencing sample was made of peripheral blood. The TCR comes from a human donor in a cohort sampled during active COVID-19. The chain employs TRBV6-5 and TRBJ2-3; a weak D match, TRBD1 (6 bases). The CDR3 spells CASSYSRGRSDTQYF. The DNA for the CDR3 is TGTGCCAGCAGTTACTCAAGGGGGAGATCAGATACGCAGTATTTT.